This passage covers 4 T cell receptor beta chains from one sample sequenced in a study of CD8+CD57+ T cells in acquired aplastic anemia. Profiling of TCR beta VDJ combinations and CDR3 sequences used genomic DNA as template. From the reads, TCRdb called clonotypes with MiXCR, one entry per CDR3 protein. The table lists 250,000 to 350,000 distinct CDR3 sequences, 55% to 65% of them singletons, with roughly 8% in the top ten. Sequencing input: sorted CD4+, CD8+, or CD8+CD57+ T cells (not recorded which) from PBMCs. The receptor source for this set is a human donor with severe aplastic anemia or a healthy control (not recorded which).

The CDR3 region is CASSVALGYEQYF. DNA for the CDR3: TGTGCCAGCAGCGTAGCTCTAGGCTACGAGCAGTACTTC. The chain is built from TRBV9 and TRBJ2-7; unclear D gene. Per germline, CDR1 SGDLS and CDR2 YYNGEE. The CDR3 is 13 residues long. V was shortened by 0 bases and J by 3 bases, with 7 bases between the two germline ends.

This clonotype was seen only a few times. J is TRBJ2-7 and V is TRBV10-3, with TRBD2 as a possible D gene (6 bases). The J call may be wrong; the DNA end is better matched by TRBJ2-5. This CDR3 spans 16 amino acids. Germline V gene sequence: CDR1 ENHRY, CDR2 SYGVKD. CDR3 in DNA: TGTGCCACCGAAGCCGGGATGGTTGGGGGGAAAGAGACCCAGTACTTC. Translated: CATEAGMVGGKETQYF.

J is TRBJ2-5 and V is TRBV7-8; possibly TRBD2 for D (6 bases). The CDR3 length is 15 residues. V was clipped by 1 base and J by 5 bases, with 14 bases between them. Germline V gene data show CDR1 as SGHVS and CDR2 as FQNEAQ. CDR3 sequence reads: CASSLELGRMETQYF. CDR3 DNA sequence: TGTGCCAGCAGCTTAGAGTTAGGGAGGATGGAGACCCAGTACTTC.

This clonotype was counted a few times. V gene TRBV12-3 or TRBV12-4 combines with J gene TRBJ2-7, with D unresolved. This CDR3 region has 12 residues. Trimming shortened V by 3 bases and J by 5 bases, and 8 bases separated the two germline ends. The CDR3: CASSLTVDEQYF. The CDR3 nucleotides are TGTGCCAGCAGTTTGACGGTGGACGAGCAGTACTTC.